One sample yielded the 4 T cell receptor beta chains listed below, sequenced in a study of T-cell reconstitution after alpha-beta-depleted transplantation in children. TCRbeta library preparation incorporated unique molecular identifiers. TCRdb re-called the PCR reads with MiXCR, one entry per CDR3 protein. This sample carries 220,000 or so distinct CDR3 sequences, around 7.8% of them seen once, and the ten largest clones take roughly 6%. Sequencing used PBMCs, mostly from graft donor cells, obtained 180 days after TCRalphabeta/CD19-depleted stem cell transplant. The receptors stem from a male patient between 10 and 17 years old who had a stem cell transplant for acute lymphoblastic leukemia, so the T cells may come from the graft donor.

This clonotype was recorded at least ten times. The V gene is TRBV5-5, the J gene TRBJ2-2; 10 bases match TRBD1. CDR3 length: 18 amino acids. From germline, CDR1 is SGHKS and CDR2 YYEKEE (reference sequence). V dropped 1 base and J dropped 6; count of bases not matched to a gene: 12. The CDR3 DNA sequence: TGTGCCAGCAGCTTGATTGACAGGGGGCGCGTTTCGGCCGGGGAGCTGTTTTTT. Its protein is CASSLIDRGRVSAGELFF.

This clonotype was picked up many times. The CDR3 region has the DNA TGCGCCAGCAGCTTGGGGCAGGGGGTTCCCCACTCTGGAAACACCATATATTTT. The encoded protein is CASSLGQGVPHSGNTIYF. This chain connects TRBV5-1 to TRBJ1-3; TRBD1 aligns across 7 bases. CDR3 length: 18 amino acids. Germline CDR1 reads SGHRS; CDR2 reads YFSETQ. With V trimmed by 0 bases and J by 0 bases, 9 bases remained unmatched.

This clonotype came up many times. The rearrangement joins TRBV7-7 to TRBJ2-5; 8 bases are shared with TRBD2. The germline CDR1 and CDR2 sequences are SSHAT and FNYEAQ (reference sequence). J lost 10 bases, V lost 3 bases, and 4 bases had no gene match. The CDR3 totals 12 residues. CDR3 DNA sequence: TGTGCCAGCAGCTTTGCGGGGGGTTACCAGTACTTC. Translation gives CASSFAGGYQYF.

This clonotype was seen many times. This chain links TRBV28 with TRBJ2-3, with a possible D match to TRBD1 (5 bases). Trimming took 6 bases from V and 5 from J, leaving 12 bases between them. Germline V gene lookup returns CDR1 MDHEN and CDR2 SYDVKM. CDR3 size: 13 residues. CDR3 in amino acids: CASRGRVLDTQYF. Here the CDR3 DNA reads TGTGCCAGCAGAGGCAGGGTCTTAGATACGCAGTATTTT.